These T cell receptor beta chains were read from a single sample in a study of blood T cell repertoires in COVID-19. Sequencing used immunoSEQ multiplex PCR; TCRdb keeps in-frame clones, though not all of them. The sample has over 200,000 clones; 83% are singletons. Sequencing used peripheral blood. The receptors originated from a man aged 35 to 55 with active or convalescent COVID-19. Both conserved end residues are part of each CDR3. The D gene is left open where the match is weak. The size field is filled for only some rows; it gives once, few, many or a size class.

v_gene: TRBV3-1/TRBV3-2
d_gene: -
j_gene: TRBJ1-1
abundance: -
CDR3aa: CASSHPGATNTEAFF
CDR3nt: TGTGCCAGCAGCCACCCAGGGGCGACGAACACTGAAGCTTTCTTT

v_gene: TRBV5-6
d_gene: TRBD1
j_gene: TRBJ1-1
abundance: -
CDR3aa: CASKETGVNTEAFF
CDR3nt: TGTGCCAGCAAGGAGACAGGGGTGAACACTGAAGCTTTCTTT

v_gene: TRBV11-2
d_gene: -
j_gene: TRBJ2-1
abundance: -
CDR3aa: CASSFGEQGEQFF
CDR3nt: TGTGCCAGCAGCTTTGGAGAACAGGGTGAGCAGTTCTTC

v_gene: TRBV24-1
d_gene: TRBD1
j_gene: TRBJ2-3
abundance: -
CDR3aa: CATSVRGRITDTQYF
CDR3nt: TGTGCCACCAGTGTAAGGGGGCGCATCACAGATACGCAGTATTTT

v_gene: TRBV9
d_gene: -
j_gene: TRBJ1-2
abundance: -
CDR3aa: CASSGGPIWDYGYTF
CDR3nt: TGTGCCAGCAGCGGGGGGCCTATTTGGGACTATGGCTACACCTTC

v_gene: TRBV6-5
d_gene: -
j_gene: TRBJ2-3
abundance: -
CDR3aa: CASSYSVRGITDTQYF
CDR3nt: TGTGCCAGCAGTTACTCGGTGCGGGGAATCACAGATACGCAGTATTTT

v_gene: TRBV29-1
d_gene: -
j_gene: TRBJ1-1
abundance: -
CDR3aa: CSPSHTEAFF
CDR3nt: TGCAGCCCCTCCCACACTGAAGCTTTCTTT

v_gene: TRBV7-2
d_gene: -
j_gene: TRBJ2-3
abundance: -
CDR3aa: CASSPQPGQRLGTDTQYF
CDR3nt: TGTGCCAGCAGCCCTCAGCCGGGACAACGACTGGGGACAGATACGCAGTATTTT

v_gene: TRBV3-1/TRBV3-2
d_gene: TRBD1
j_gene: TRBJ1-5
abundance: -
CDR3aa: CASSQGIVGIRAGGRYSNQPQHF
CDR3nt: TGTGCCAGCAGCCAAGGAATTGTGGGCATAAGGGCAGGGGGCAGGTATAGCAATCAGCCCCAGCATTTT

v_gene: TRBV6-2/TRBV6-3
d_gene: -
j_gene: TRBJ1-2
abundance: -
CDR3aa: CASSIFYGYTF
CDR3nt: TGTGCCAGCAGTATCTTTTATGGCTACACCTTC

v_gene: TRBV24-1
d_gene: -
j_gene: TRBJ2-1
abundance: -
CDR3aa: CATSDLATYEQFF
CDR3nt: TGTGCCACCAGTGATTTGGCTACTTATGAGCAGTTCTTC

v_gene: TRBV18
d_gene: TRBD2
j_gene: TRBJ2-1
abundance: -
CDR3aa: CASSLSDQIAGPGDEQFF
CDR3nt: TGTGCCAGCTCACTATCGGATCAGATAGCGGGGCCGGGCGATGAGCAGTTCTTC

v_gene: TRBV24-1
d_gene: TRBD1
j_gene: TRBJ1-2
abundance: -
CDR3aa: CATSEAGTGGSWGYTF
CDR3nt: TGTGCCACCAGTGAGGCCGGGACAGGGGGCTCCTGGGGCTACACCTTC

v_gene: TRBV28
d_gene: -
j_gene: TRBJ2-7
abundance: -
CDR3aa: CASSPRAPKSYEQYF
CDR3nt: TGTGCCAGCAGCCCCAGGGCGCCCAAGTCCTACGAGCAGTACTTC

v_gene: TRBV24-1
d_gene: TRBD2
j_gene: TRBJ2-7
abundance: -
CDR3aa: CATSPGWVAGTQYEQYF
CDR3nt: TGTGCCACCAGTCCCGGGTGGGTAGCGGGGACCCAATACGAGCAGTACTTC

v_gene: TRBV7-2
d_gene: TRBD1
j_gene: TRBJ2-7
abundance: -
CDR3aa: CASRRGQGVYEQYF
CDR3nt: TGTGCCAGCCGGAGAGGACAGGGTGTCTACGAGCAGTACTTC

v_gene: TRBV11-3
d_gene: TRBD1
j_gene: TRBJ2-3
abundance: -
CDR3aa: CASSYRTGGGGDTQYF
CDR3nt: TGTGCCAGCAGTTATCGGACAGGGGGCGGTGGAGATACGCAGTATTTT

v_gene: TRBV29-1
d_gene: -
j_gene: TRBJ2-3
abundance: few
CDR3aa: CSVYSNTDTQYF
CDR3nt: TGCAGCGTTTACTCTAACACAGATACGCAGTATTTT

v_gene: TRBV5-1
d_gene: -
j_gene: TRBJ1-2
abundance: few
CDR3aa: CASSPSGYGYTF
CDR3nt: TGCGCCAGCAGCCCGAGCGGCTACGGCTACACCTTC

v_gene: TRBV20-1
d_gene: -
j_gene: TRBJ1-3
abundance: -
CDR3aa: CSASGRSRGSGNTIYF
CDR3nt: TGCAGTGCTAGTGGTCGGTCCCGCGGCTCTGGAAACACCATATATTTT

v_gene: TRBV5-1
d_gene: -
j_gene: TRBJ1-4
abundance: -
CDR3aa: CASSPLAGVGEKLFF
CDR3nt: TGCGCCAGCAGCCCCCTGGCAGGGGTTGGTGAAAAACTGTTTTTT

v_gene: TRBV7-2
d_gene: TRBD1
j_gene: TRBJ1-4
abundance: -
CDR3aa: CASSSTGGLEKLFF
CDR3nt: TGTGCCAGCAGCTCCACAGGGGGCCTGGAAAAACTGTTTTTT

v_gene: TRBV6-1
d_gene: TRBD1
j_gene: TRBJ2-7
abundance: -
CDR3aa: CASSEDGTAPYEQYF
CDR3nt: TGTGCCAGCAGTGAGGACGGGACAGCCCCCTACGAGCAGTACTTC

v_gene: TRBV9
d_gene: -
j_gene: TRBJ2-3
abundance: -
CDR3aa: CASSVRQLGSPDTQYF
CDR3nt: TGTGCCAGCAGCGTTAGACAGCTCGGGTCGCCAGATACGCAGTATTTT

v_gene: TRBV27
d_gene: TRBD2
j_gene: TRBJ2-7
abundance: -
CDR3aa: CASSLSLSRSSGRRGEQYF
CDR3nt: TGTGCCAGCAGTTTATCTTTGTCCAGATCTAGCGGGAGAAGGGGCGAGCAGTACTTC

v_gene: TRBV7-2
d_gene: -
j_gene: TRBJ1-2
abundance: few
CDR3aa: CASSLNGQSFDGYTF
CDR3nt: TGTGCCAGCAGCTTAAACGGACAGTCTTTTGATGGCTACACCTTC

v_gene: TRBV2
d_gene: -
j_gene: TRBJ2-1
abundance: once
CDR3aa: CASSVRAPGSTNEQFF
CDR3nt: TGTGCCAGCAGTGTCCGCGCCCCCGGGAGTACGAATGAGCAGTTCTTC